The clone carrying this TCR beta chain was seen only a few times. The target antigen is unknown. Built from TCR beta cDNA, the libraries had unique molecular identifiers in them. TCRdb passed the PCR reads through MiXCR, listing each CDR3 protein once. The sample has more than 350,000 distinct CDR3 sequences, less than 40% seen once; the top ten hold less than 10%. The data derive from a study of post-analysis software for immune sequencing data. There are 15 residues in the CDR3. Per germline, CDR1 MGHDK and CDR2 SYGVNS. V shed 7 bases and J 0 bases; nucleotides not matched to a gene: 4. The study, taken as a whole, reports: Patients used several TRBV segments, including TRBV5-6, TRBV5-1 and TRBV20-1, more often than controls.

The chain uses TRBV25-1 and TRBJ2-1; 9 bases align to TRBD2. The sequence came from a girl aged 2-15 years with multiple sclerosis. Input material: blood. The CDR3, as DNA: TGTGCCAGCACAGCGGGAGGCCTCTCCTACAATGAGCAGTTCTTC. The encoded protein is CASTAGGLSYNEQFF. Complete variable domain (other parts from reference TRBV25-1 and TRBJ2-1): EADIYQTPRYLVIGTGKKITLECSQTMGHDKMYWYQQDPGMELHLIHYSYGVNSTEKGDLSSESTVSRIRTEHFPLTLESARPSHTSQYLCASTAGGLSYNEQFFGPGTRLTVL.